The text below deals with one T cell receptor (beta chain). The data are from a study of blood T cell repertoires in COVID-19. Study context: Samples representing acute and convalescent COVID-19 were sourced from the United States, Italy and Spain. The analysed material was cDNA or gDNA that came from T cells, B-cell-depleted T cells, or PBMCs.

Trimming took 4 bases from V and 4 from J; bases not matched to a gene: 5. Per the germline V gene, CDR1 is SGHAT and CDR2 is FQNNGV. CDR3 length: 15 residues. Original data processing: Reference gene primer amplification gave estimated nucleated cell counts. TCRdb's table, derived via immunoSEQ multiplex PCR, lists solely in-frame clones and lacks some. That table supplies the V and J calls and clone size; D and trimming were determined from the DNA. The sample lists some 180,000 clones, under 90% occurring once. This rearrangement joins TRBV11-2 to TRBJ1-4, with TRBD1 identical over 8 bases. This receptor was identified in a human donor in a cohort sampled during active COVID-19. Sequenced: peripheral blood. CDR3 sequence (DNA): TGTGCCAGCAGCTCCCACAGGGGGAATAATGAAAAACTGTTTTTT. Translation: CASSSHRGNNEKLFF.